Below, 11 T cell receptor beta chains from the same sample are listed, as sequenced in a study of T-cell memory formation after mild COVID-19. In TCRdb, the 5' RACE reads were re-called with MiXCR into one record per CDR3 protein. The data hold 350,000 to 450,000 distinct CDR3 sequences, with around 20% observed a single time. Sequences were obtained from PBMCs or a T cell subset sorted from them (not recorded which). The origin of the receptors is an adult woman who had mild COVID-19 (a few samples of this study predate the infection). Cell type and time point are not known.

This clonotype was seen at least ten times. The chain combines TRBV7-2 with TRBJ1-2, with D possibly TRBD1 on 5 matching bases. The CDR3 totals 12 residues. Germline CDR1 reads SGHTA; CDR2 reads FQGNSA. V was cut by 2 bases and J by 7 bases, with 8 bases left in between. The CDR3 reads CASSLTGVGYTF. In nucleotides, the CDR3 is TGTGCCAGCAGCTTAACAGGTGTTGGCTACACCTTC.

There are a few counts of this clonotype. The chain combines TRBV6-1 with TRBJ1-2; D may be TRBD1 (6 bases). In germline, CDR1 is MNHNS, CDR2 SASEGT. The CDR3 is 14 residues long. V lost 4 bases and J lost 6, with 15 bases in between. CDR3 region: CASSVTGQLDGYTF. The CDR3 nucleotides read TGTGCCAGCAGTGTAACAGGGCAGTTGGATGGCTACACCTTC.

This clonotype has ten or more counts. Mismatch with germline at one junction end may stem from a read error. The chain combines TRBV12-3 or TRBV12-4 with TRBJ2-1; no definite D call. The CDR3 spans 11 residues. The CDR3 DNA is TGTGCCAGCAGCTTAGGTAATGAGCAGTTCTTC. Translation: CASSLGNEQFF.

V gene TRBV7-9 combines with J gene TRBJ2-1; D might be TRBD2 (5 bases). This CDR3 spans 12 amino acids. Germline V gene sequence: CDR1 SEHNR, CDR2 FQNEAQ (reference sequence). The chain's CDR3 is CASGETYNEQFF. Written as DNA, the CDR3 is TGTGCATCCGGGGAGACCTACAATGAGCAGTTCTTC.

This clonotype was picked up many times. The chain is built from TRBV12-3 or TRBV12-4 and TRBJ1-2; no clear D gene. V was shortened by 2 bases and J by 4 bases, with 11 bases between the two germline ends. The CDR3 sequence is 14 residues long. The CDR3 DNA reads TGTGCCAGCAGTTTAAGAGGGTTGGGCTATGGCTACACCTTC. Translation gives CASSLRGLGYGYTF.

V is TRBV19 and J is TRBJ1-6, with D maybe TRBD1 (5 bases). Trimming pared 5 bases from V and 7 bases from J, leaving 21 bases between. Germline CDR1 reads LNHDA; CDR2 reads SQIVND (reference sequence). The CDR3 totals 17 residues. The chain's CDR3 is CASSPPGLTEENSPLHF. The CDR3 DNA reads TGTGCCAGTAGTCCCCCCGGCTTGACAGAAGAAAATTCACCCCTCCACTTT.

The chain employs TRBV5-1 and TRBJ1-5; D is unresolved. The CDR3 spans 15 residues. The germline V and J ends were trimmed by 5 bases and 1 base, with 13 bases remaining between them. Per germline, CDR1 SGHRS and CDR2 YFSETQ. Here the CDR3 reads CASRLSTGSNQPQHF. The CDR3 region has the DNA TGCGCCAGCAGATTGTCTACGGGGAGCAATCAGCCCCAGCATTTT.

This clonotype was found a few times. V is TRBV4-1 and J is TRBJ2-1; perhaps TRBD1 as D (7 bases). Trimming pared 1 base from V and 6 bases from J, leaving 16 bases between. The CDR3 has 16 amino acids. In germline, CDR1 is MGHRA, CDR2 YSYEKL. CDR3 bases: TGCGCCAGCAGCCAAGGGTTAGACAGGGAGGTCAATGAGCAGTTCTTC. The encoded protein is CASSQGLDREVNEQFF.

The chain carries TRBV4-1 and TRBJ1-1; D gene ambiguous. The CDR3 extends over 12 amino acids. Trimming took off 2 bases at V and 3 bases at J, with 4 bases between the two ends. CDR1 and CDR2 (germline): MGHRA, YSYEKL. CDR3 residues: CASSQIDTEAFF. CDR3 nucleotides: TGCGCCAGCAGCCAAATTGACACTGAAGCTTTCTTT.

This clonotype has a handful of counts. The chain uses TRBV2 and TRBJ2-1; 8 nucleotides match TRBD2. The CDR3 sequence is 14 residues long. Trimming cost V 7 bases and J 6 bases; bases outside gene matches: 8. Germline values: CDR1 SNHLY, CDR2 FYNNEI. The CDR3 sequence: CASIPAGGVNEQFF. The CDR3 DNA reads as TGTGCCAGCATTCCGGCGGGGGGCGTCAATGAGCAGTTCTTC.

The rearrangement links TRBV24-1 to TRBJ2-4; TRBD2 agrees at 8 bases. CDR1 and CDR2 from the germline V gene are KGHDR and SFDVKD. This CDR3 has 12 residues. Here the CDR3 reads CADQGRGDIQYF. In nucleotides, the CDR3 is TGTGCTGACCAGGGGCGGGGGGACATTCAGTACTTC.